The sample holds many counts of the clone carrying this T cell receptor (beta chain). No antigen is known for it. These data originate in a study of metastatic and nonmetastatic thyroid tumors. The wider study: From malignant and benign thyroid patients, repertoires in blood and in tumor or nodule tissue were compared.

Overall study results and limits: A significant increase in TCR beta diversity was reportedly seen in malignant thyroid tumors relative to benign nodules, in blood and tumor.

With 8 bases removed from V and 4 bases from J, the gap between germline ends came to 17 bases. This CDR3 spans 14 amino acids. Germline V CDR1 and CDR2: SNHLY, FYNNEI. Per the original methods: What underpinned the distant-metastasis classifier for papillary thyroid cancer was the set of CDR3 differences across clinicopathological groups. TCRdb re-called clones from the PCR reads using MiXCR. The V and J calls come from TCRdb's annotation, not from the publication. This table has roughly 81,000 clones, 8% to 9.5% appearing once. Every patient was untreated before thyroid surgery. The chain joins TRBV2 to TRBJ1-1; D is possibly TRBD1 (6 bases). The sequenced material came from blood. The receptor's source is a female donor with papillary thyroid cancer or a benign thyroid nodule (not recorded which). Some clones in this sample may be carry-over from other donors' samples. The CDR3: CASATGRTVTEAFF. CDR3 coding DNA: TGTGCCAGCGCGACAGGACGGACAGTCACTGAAGCTTTCTTT.